These T cell receptor beta chains were read from a single sample in a study of molecular identifiers for immune sequencing clone quantification. TCRdb recomputed calls from the PCR reads with MiXCR, one row per CDR3 protein. In the table there are about 320,000 distinct CDR3 sequences, roughly 24% of which are singletons. Sequencing was carried out using naive CD8+ T cells from blood, with Jurkat cell RNA spiked in. All receptors come from a human donor in good health. Some libraries in this study had Jurkat cell RNA spiked in. The CDR3 runs from the conserved cysteine through the conserved F or W. The order of the fields is V gene, D gene, clone size, J gene, CDR3 DNA, CDR3 protein. A D gene is named only where the DNA matches it firmly. Rows may omit the clone size; those that give it use once, few, many or a size class.

v_gene: TRBV29-1
d_gene: TRBD2
abundance: NA
j_gene: TRBJ2-1
CDR3nt: TGCAGCGCCCGACTAGCGTCCTACAATGAGCAGTTCTTC
CDR3aa: CSARLASYNEQFF

v_gene: TRBV7-9
d_gene: NA
abundance: many
j_gene: TRBJ2-2
CDR3nt: TGTGCCAGCAGCCCGGACCGGACACTCCCTGTGCTGTTTTTT
CDR3aa: CASSPDRTLPVLFF

v_gene: TRBV7-8
d_gene: NA
abundance: few
j_gene: TRBJ1-6
CDR3nt: TGTGCCAGCAGCTTAGGCGCGGGGGCGCATTCACCCCTCCACTTT
CDR3aa: CASSLGAGAHSPLHF

v_gene: TRBV29-1
d_gene: TRBD1
abundance: many
j_gene: TRBJ1-1
CDR3nt: TGCAGCGTAAGGGGACAGGATCCCACTGAAGCTTTCTTT
CDR3aa: CSVRGQDPTEAFF

v_gene: TRBV5-6
d_gene: NA
abundance: few
j_gene: TRBJ1-3
CDR3nt: TGTGCCAGCAGCTCTCCCGCAGGGGGAAACACCATATATTTT
CDR3aa: CASSSPAGGNTIYF

v_gene: TRBV27
d_gene: TRBD1
abundance: NA
j_gene: TRBJ2-7
CDR3nt: TGTGCCAGCAGCCGGACAGGGGTCCCACGGCCCTACGAGCAGTACTTC
CDR3aa: CASSRTGVPRPYEQYF

v_gene: TRBV9
d_gene: TRBD1
abundance: NA
j_gene: TRBJ1-5
CDR3nt: TGTGCCAGCAGCGTCGAGGGGGCAGGTCAGCCCCAGCATTTT
CDR3aa: CASSVEGAGQPQHF

v_gene: TRBV11-2
d_gene: TRBD1
abundance: many
j_gene: TRBJ1-1
CDR3nt: TGTGCCAGCAGCCCGTGGACAGGGGGGAACACTGAAGCTTTCTTT
CDR3aa: CASSPWTGGNTEAFF

v_gene: TRBV7-9
d_gene: NA
abundance: NA
j_gene: TRBJ2-1
CDR3nt: TGTGCCAGCAGCGATACCCGGATTCGTACTCAATCGAATGAGCAGTTCTTC
CDR3aa: CASSDTRIRTQSNEQFF

v_gene: TRBV7-6
d_gene: TRBD2
abundance: NA
j_gene: TRBJ2-5
CDR3nt: TGTGCCAGCAGCTCGCTCAGGACTAGCGGGCAGAAAGAGACCCAGTACTTC
CDR3aa: CASSSLRTSGQKETQYF

v_gene: TRBV7-9
d_gene: TRBD1
abundance: NA
j_gene: TRBJ1-1
CDR3nt: TGTGCCAGCAGCTTCGTAGGGGGCGATGAAGCTTTCTTT
CDR3aa: CASSFVGGDEAFF

v_gene: TRBV3-1
d_gene: NA
abundance: NA
j_gene: TRBJ1-4
CDR3nt: TGTGCCAGCAGATCACGTTCTAATGAAAAACCGTATTTT
CDR3aa: CASRSRSNEKPYF

v_gene: TRBV6-5
d_gene: TRBD1
abundance: many
j_gene: TRBJ2-7
CDR3nt: TGTGCCAGTTCGGACAGGGGGTACGAGCAGTACTTC
CDR3aa: CASSDRGYEQYF

v_gene: TRBV6-2/TRBV6-3
d_gene: NA
abundance: few
j_gene: TRBJ2-7
CDR3nt: TGTGCCAGCAGAGGGGACGGAGCCTCCTACGAGCAGTACTTC
CDR3aa: CASRGDGASYEQYF

v_gene: TRBV12-3/TRBV12-4
d_gene: NA
abundance: few
j_gene: TRBJ2-1
CDR3nt: TGTGCCAGCAGTTCTGGATATACCTACAATGAGCAGTTCTTC
CDR3aa: CASSSGYTYNEQFF

v_gene: TRBV4-1
d_gene: NA
abundance: NA
j_gene: TRBJ1-2
CDR3nt: TGCGCCAACAGCCAAGAAGTGGGGGCGAACTATGGCTACACCTTC
CDR3aa: CANSQEVGANYGYTF

v_gene: TRBV7-9
d_gene: NA
abundance: NA
j_gene: TRBJ2-1
CDR3nt: TGTGCCAACAGCTCATCGGCGATAGCGGAGTCCTACAATGAGCAGTTCTTC
CDR3aa: CANSSSAIAESYNEQFF

v_gene: TRBV30
d_gene: NA
abundance: few
j_gene: TRBJ1-1
CDR3nt: TGTGCCAGCCGGGGCCGCGGAGAAGGGACTGAAGCTTTCTTT
CDR3aa: CASRGRGEGTEAFF

v_gene: TRBV29-1
d_gene: NA
abundance: NA
j_gene: TRBJ1-1
CDR3nt: TGCAGCGCACGGGACACGAGGAACACTGAAGCTTTCTTT
CDR3aa: CSARDTRNTEAFF

v_gene: TRBV6-6
d_gene: TRBD1
abundance: NA
j_gene: TRBJ2-1
CDR3nt: TGTGCCAGCAGTTACGTGACAGGGGGCGAGCAGTTCTTC
CDR3aa: CASSYVTGGEQFF

v_gene: TRBV7-2
d_gene: NA
abundance: many
j_gene: TRBJ1-5
CDR3nt: TGTGCCAGCAGCTTCTTTACGGGGACTAATCAGCCCCAGCATTTT
CDR3aa: CASSFFTGTNQPQHF

v_gene: TRBV6-1
d_gene: NA
abundance: many
j_gene: TRBJ2-7
CDR3nt: TGTGCCATTGCCCCCGAGCAGTACTTC
CDR3aa: CAIAPEQYF